This T cell receptor beta chain was documented in a study of cytomegalovirus exposure and HLA in healthy donors (dated by TCRdb to 2017 to 2019). Some background on the complete study: An earlier analysis of roughly 630 of the donors reported approximately 290 Gb of sequence data and some 120 million unique TCR beta sequences from 150 million to 200 million T cells. Genome-wide SNP genotypes for about 60% of the 666 donors were used in a later genetic analysis, which treated that subset as a discovery cohort. The study combined high-throughput TCR immunosequencing, statistical association of individual TCRs with disease status, and machine learning to predict cytomegalovirus infection status. Among 300 to 450 genotyped donors of the cohort, an average of about 240,000 unique TCR beta nucleotide sequences were sequenced per donor, roughly 20% of them non-productive. In a later analysis, previously published TCR beta repertoires from fewer than 750 donors were re-analyzed and high-resolution HLA genotyping was added so that TCR occurrence patterns could be studied. Typing coverage varied by locus: about 629-640 donors for A, B, C, DRB1 and DQB1; about 520 for DQA1; 606 for DPA1; roughly 450 for DPB1. Among the roughly 400 genotyped donors, 81% belonged to the genetic ancestry cluster associated with self-reported Caucasian donors. Both class I and class II loci were covered by HLA typing, at four-digit resolution. Using immunosequencing, the study profiled T cell repertoires from approximately 700 subjects and related those repertoires to cytomegalovirus serostatus. In an earlier analysis of roughly 540 of the donors, high-throughput TCR beta sequencing was used to judge whether each TCR beta V gene segment behaved as functional or pseudogenic. A separate validation cohort of roughly 130 different subjects was used in addition to the approximately 700-subject first cohort. Rather than drawing on any new phenotypic data, the later analysis identified candidate immune exposures from TCR beta sequences and the way those sequences occurred across donors. All discovery cohort repertoires had been generated using a single sequencing platform. Roughly 300 gigabases of sequencing data and tens of millions of unique TCR sequences were included in an early release covering about 600 HLA-typed donors. The study aimed to test whether signatures of past pathogen exposure could be identified by cataloging public T cell receptors. Donor age, sex, ethnicity and CMV serostatus were compiled together with the repertoire data. Several DR-DQ haplotypes were treated as single units for association and clustering because of strong linkage in the cohort.

Concerning this clone: Which antigen it targets is not known. No much larger clone is present one base from it, and per-base qualities are unavailable.

Ends trimmed: V by 4 bases, J by 6 bases; bases unmatched to a gene: 16. There are 17 amino acids in the CDR3, from cysteine to phenylalanine inclusive. The only DNA kept is the CDR3, 51 bases in frame from the first base. CDR1 and CDR2 are drawn from the germline V gene: SGHDT, YYEEEE. In total, over 600 healthy bone marrow donors made up the cohort. At the time of sampling, every cohort member was nominally healthy, though immune exposures that went unrecorded were likely present. CMV serostatus was positive for around 310 and negative for about 55% of the roughly 670 cohort members, and was not recorded for this donor. Each donor provided a peripheral blood sample, and peripheral blood mononuclear cells were used for TCR beta sequencing. The Qiagen DNeasy Blood Extraction Kit was used to extract genomic DNA from the blood cell samples. Overall results and qualifications from the work: The 87-base-pair reads could not distinguish some IMGT-functional V segments, including TRBV6-2 and TRBV6-3, so those segments were excluded. CMV serostatus was the only immune exposure information available for the cohort. Over 15 rarely observed V segments, including chromosome 9 orphons, were excluded from the earlier analysis of several hundred of the donors because counts were too low. In vitro tests confirmed that a few of the cytomegalovirus-associated TCR beta chains recognize cytomegalovirus antigens. A cluster of highly shared sequence variants was judged likely to represent a technical artifact of the sequencing pipeline. Specific HLA alleles were associated with roughly 17,000 TCR beta sequences at a false discovery rate of 0.05 in a later analysis. According to a later genetic analysis, donors in an Asian-associated ancestry cluster had fewer N-insertions in productive TCRs than the approximately 700-donor mean. In a later analysis, several top co-occurrence clusters were reported to appear linked to parvovirus B19, influenza, CMV and Epstein-Barr virus. In a later analysis, HLA-associated TCR beta chains showed more clonal expansion and lower generation probabilities than non-associated chains that were equally common. In the study, 150 to 200 TCR beta chains were listed as associated with cytomegalovirus. HLA typing was unavailable for some donors at each locus, so association tests used only the typed subset. Presence/absence analyses assumed roughly uniform sequencing depth across donors, an assumption that may not hold. The cohort was sequenced for TCR beta chains only, and without alpha or paired-chain data the features that could be detected were limited. A further reported finding was that TCR beta sequences accurately predicted the HLA-A and HLA-B alleles for most subjects in the first cohort. In both the original and validation cohorts, the classifier was reported to diagnose cytomegalovirus status with high specificity and sensitivity. Linkage disequilibrium might explain the correlated functional status among segregating V segments, but an unknown experimental factor could not be excluded. Broadly in line with IMGT annotations, most TCR beta V segments showed up in productive rearrangements about 87% or about 30% of the time in an earlier analysis of several hundred of the donors. According to the authors, the approach could potentially be generalized to other disease states and immunological phenotypes. Most CMV-associated TCR beta chains appeared to be HLA-restricted in a later analysis, and the HLA associations seemed to be driven largely by CMV exposure. V-gene and J-gene trimming of TCR beta chains was associated with a missense DCLRE1C variant in a later genetic analysis, and the association was replicated in an independent cohort. Most TCR sequences were seen in very few donors, while some public TCRs were found in many individuals. In a later analysis, the rate of TCR association differed among HLA loci, with DRB1 alleles having the most associated TCRs and HLA-C alleles having the fewest. Assigning TCR associations to individual alleles was difficult when HLA alleles, especially DR and DQ, strongly co-occurred.

The library relied on the immunoSEQ multiplex PCR assay. For the multiplex PCR, a mixture combining 60 forward primers for TCR Vbeta segments and 13 reverse primers for TCR Jbeta segments was used. A multiplex PCR assay on genomic DNA amplified the CDR3 region of rearranged TCR beta genes. The Illumina HiSeq System was used to sequence the amplified TCR beta libraries as 87-base-pair reads. The authors' analysis ran thus. A later analysis tallied 75 million to 85 million unique TCR beta chains across the 666 repertoires, and roughly 11 million of those chains were shared by two or more donors. Raw reads were error-corrected and collapsed into unique sequences by a nearest-neighbor algorithm in which closely related sequences were merged to remove PCR and sequencing errors. To assign V, D and J gene segments, CDR3 sequences were aligned to IMGT reference sequences. Each retained sequence needed at least a six-nucleotide match to both a V gene segment and a J gene segment. A rearrangement counted as productive if the CDR3 had no stop codons and remained in frame with V and J, and every other rearrangement counted as non-productive. CDR3 was defined according to IMGT convention as the region running from the second conserved V-encoded cysteine to the conserved J-encoded phenylalanine. Sequences without an unambiguous match to a single V gene segment were excluded from the earlier analysis of approximately 560 of the donors. In an earlier analysis of approximately 560 of the donors, a V segment was called functional when productive rearrangements were above 56.7%, and segregating when the standard deviation between donors exceeded 5%. A statistical classification framework was built to diagnose cytomegalovirus status from the catalog of TCR beta chain sequences. In a later analysis, TCR nucleotide sequences were compared against IMGT/GENE-DB human TR gene sequences so that V and J genes could be assigned. In a later analysis, CDR3 sequences and most-parsimonious VDJ recombination scenarios were assigned using the TCRdist pipeline. In a later analysis, every TCR beta chain was defined by the combination of its CDR3 amino acid sequence and its V-gene family, and reads without a unique V-gene family were dropped. In a later analysis, around 650 highly shared, low-generation-probability nucleotide sequences were removed to address suspected cross-contamination and a sequencing artifact. In a later analysis, a clonal expansion index was calculated for each public chain from normalized within-repertoire ranks of inferred template counts. Generation probabilities in a later analysis came from a VDJ recombination model fitted to out-of-frame rearrangements, and those results were checked against IGoR. In a later analysis, hypergeometric tests were used to score TCR-TCR, TCR-HLA and TCR-CMV co-occurrence, with a repertoire-size bias correction applied to TCR pairs. In a later analysis, false discovery rates were estimated by permuting HLA or CMV assignments 20 times. A later analysis grouped co-occurring TCRs with DBSCAN, adding TCRdist sequence similarity when clustering within HLA-allele-positive subsets. Repertoires with fewer than 30,000 or more than 120,000 public chains, plus five repertoires with anomalous nucleotide sharing, were excluded from co-occurrence clustering. What TCRdb holds here is the immuneACCESS table cut down to in-frame rearrangements. Part of the clones is not present; checked against another copy, under half of the missing clones reflect an unresolved V gene, and the others are unexplained. V, J and clone size were drawn from that table, and D and trimming were deduced from the DNA. The sample yields 200,000 to 250,000 clones; around 85% were counted once. The ten largest make up roughly 1.3% of the sample.

Sequencing was carried out using PBMCs. The chain couples TRBV5-6 to TRBJ2-7; 10 bases in between match TRBD2. The receptor was isolated from a human donor in good health. The CDR3 in this case is CASSLPPSGRMSGEQYF. The base sequence is TGTGCCAGCAGCCTACCACCTAGCGGGAGAATGTCAGGCGAGCAGTACTTC.